This T cell receptor beta chain was sequenced during a study of T cell changes during pregnancy in multiple sclerosis (dated 2019 in TCRdb). At the level of the whole study: The study examined how the T cell repertoire changed over the course of pregnancy in women with multiple sclerosis.

Trimming at the junction amounts to 5 bases on V and 0 bases on J, and the germline ends lie 11 bases apart. Per the germline V gene (reference sequence), MNHNY is the CDR1 and SVGAGI is the CDR2. Reading from cysteine to phenylalanine, the CDR3 counts 15 amino acids. The kept DNA is CDR3 alone, 45 bases in frame from the first base. Libraries were prepared through the immunoSEQ multiplex PCR assay. The immuneACCESS repertoire file appears here via TCRdb, limited to in-frame rearrangements. These files lack a portion of the clones; in checked studies, under half of the deficit traces to unresolved V genes, and the cause of the others is not known. For this sample the table gives some 85,000 clones, of which around 95% were detected only once. Of the sample, about 0.8% falls within the top ten clones. Details on this clone: No antigen is known for it. The input lacks base qualities; no much larger clone sits a single base away.

The sequencing used peripheral blood, collected in the second trimester of pregnancy. The source of this sequence is a female donor in good health, enrolled as a control in a pregnancy study. The rearrangement joined TRBV6-6 to TRBJ1-5; possibly the D gene is TRBD1, per 6 matching bases. The CDR3 is CASSEGQVSNQPQHF. The DNA reads TGTGCCAGCAGTGAGGGACAAGTTAGCAATCAGCCCCAGCATTTT.